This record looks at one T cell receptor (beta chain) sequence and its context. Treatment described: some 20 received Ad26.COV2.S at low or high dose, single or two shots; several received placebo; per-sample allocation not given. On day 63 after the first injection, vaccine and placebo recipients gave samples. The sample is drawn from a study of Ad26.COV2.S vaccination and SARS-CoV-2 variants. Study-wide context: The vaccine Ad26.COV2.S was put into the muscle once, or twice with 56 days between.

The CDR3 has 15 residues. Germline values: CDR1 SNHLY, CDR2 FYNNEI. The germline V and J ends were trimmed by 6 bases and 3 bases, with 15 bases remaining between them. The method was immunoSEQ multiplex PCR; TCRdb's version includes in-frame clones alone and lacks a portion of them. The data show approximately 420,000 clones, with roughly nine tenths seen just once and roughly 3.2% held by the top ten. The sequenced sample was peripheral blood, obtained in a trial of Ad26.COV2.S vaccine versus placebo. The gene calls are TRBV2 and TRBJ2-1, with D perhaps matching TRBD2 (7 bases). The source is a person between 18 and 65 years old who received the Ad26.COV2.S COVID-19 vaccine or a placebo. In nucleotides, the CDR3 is TGTGCCAGCAGGCTAGGGGGAGGGAACTACAATGAGCAGTTCTTC. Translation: CASRLGGGNYNEQFF.